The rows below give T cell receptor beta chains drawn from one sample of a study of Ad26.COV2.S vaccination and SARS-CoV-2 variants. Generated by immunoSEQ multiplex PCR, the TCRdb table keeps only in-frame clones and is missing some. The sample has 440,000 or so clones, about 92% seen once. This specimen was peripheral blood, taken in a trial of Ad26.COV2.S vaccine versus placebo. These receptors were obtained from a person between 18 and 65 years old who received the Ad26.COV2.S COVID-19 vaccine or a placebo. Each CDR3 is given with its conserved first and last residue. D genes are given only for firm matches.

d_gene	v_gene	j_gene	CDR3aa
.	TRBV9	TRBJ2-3	CASSVSPTPTDTQYF
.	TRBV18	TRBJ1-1	CASSPPGRNTEAFF
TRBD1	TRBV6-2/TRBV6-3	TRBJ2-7	CASSWDSLSYEQYF
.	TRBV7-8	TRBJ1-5	CASGKGQFGNQPQHF
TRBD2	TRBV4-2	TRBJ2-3	CASSQDEGSGRSNTQYF
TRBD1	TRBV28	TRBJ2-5	CASSSGQGLQETQYF
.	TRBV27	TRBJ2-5	CASTTGRPGETQYF
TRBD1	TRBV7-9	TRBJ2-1	CASSLFFLGQRNNEQFF
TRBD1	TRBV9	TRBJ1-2	CASSEGADGYTF
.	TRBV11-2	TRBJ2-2	CASSLVRIGELFF
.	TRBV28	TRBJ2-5	CASSSVWGPQETQYF
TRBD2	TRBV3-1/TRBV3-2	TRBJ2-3	CASSQGLAVTDTQYF
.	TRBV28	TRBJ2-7	CATEEGVSEQYF
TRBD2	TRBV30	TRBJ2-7	CAWLRTSGAYEQYF
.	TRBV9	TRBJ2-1	CASSLTGEGQTAFFPLYNEQFF
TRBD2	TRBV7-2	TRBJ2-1	CASSSRLAGRNYNEQFF
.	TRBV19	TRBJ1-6	CASTPRARSYNSPLHF
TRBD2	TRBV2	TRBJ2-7	CASTRVAGGPREQYF
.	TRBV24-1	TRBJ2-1	CATSRESSYNEQFF
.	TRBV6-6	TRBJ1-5	CATHPGLSNQPQHF
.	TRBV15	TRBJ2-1	CATSREPSVTYNEQFF
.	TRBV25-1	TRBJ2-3	CASRGGNTQYF
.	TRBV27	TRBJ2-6	CASSLKQGWAGANVLTF
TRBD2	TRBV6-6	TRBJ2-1	CASSYSLAGDNEQFF
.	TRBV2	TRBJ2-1	CASGGDSYNEQFF
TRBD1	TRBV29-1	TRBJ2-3	CSAFRTGGDTDTQYF
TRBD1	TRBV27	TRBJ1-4	CASSLFRGADEKLFF
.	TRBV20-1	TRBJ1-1	CSARAPTEAFF
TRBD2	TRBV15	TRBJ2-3	CATSRETSGVGTDTQYF
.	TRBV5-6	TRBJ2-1	CASSFTGYAYNEQFF
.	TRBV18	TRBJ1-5	CASSPRQGLGSNQPQHF
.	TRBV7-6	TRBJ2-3	CASSLVPPTRTDTQYF
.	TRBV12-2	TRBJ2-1	CASRLPGEAGGVNEQFF
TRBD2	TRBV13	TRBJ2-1	CASSEAGVTYNEQFF
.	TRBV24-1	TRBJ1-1	CATSDSSTRAEAFF
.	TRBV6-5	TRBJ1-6	CASSYLNSPLHF
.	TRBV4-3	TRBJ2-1	CASSQGVGITYNEQFF
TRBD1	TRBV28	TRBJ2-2	CASSFSAGGSGELFF
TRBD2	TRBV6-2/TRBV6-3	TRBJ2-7	CASSPIPGLAGVGHEQYF
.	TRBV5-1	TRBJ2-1	CASSVGSSNYNEQFF
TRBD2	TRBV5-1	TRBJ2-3	CASSQGLAGIFTDTQYF
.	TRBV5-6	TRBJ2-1	CASSFGGDYNEQFF
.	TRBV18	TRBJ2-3	CASSPQTDTQYF
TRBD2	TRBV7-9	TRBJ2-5	CASSLLSGSSETQYF
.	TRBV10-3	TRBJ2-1	CAISDGVYPYNEQFF
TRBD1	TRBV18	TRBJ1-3	CASSLDRAGNTIYF
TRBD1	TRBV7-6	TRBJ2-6	CASSEPGGTGANVLTF
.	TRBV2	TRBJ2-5	CASSEVGAPQETQYF
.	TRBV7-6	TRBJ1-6	CASSPSEMTPLHF
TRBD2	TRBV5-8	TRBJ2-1	CASSLDSLAGVRGNEQFF
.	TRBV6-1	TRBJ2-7	CASSEAVGGSYEQYF
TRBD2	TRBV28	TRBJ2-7	CASSLLGLAGYEQYF
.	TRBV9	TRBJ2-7	CASRKYWGREQYF
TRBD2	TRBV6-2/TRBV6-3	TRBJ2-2	CASSRTGLAGVNTGELFF
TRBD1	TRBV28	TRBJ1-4	CASSLVQGGLTNEKLFF
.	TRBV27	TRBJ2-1	CASSLLPMGPPGNNEQFF
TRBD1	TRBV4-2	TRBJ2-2	CASSQDRDRGRSNTGELFF